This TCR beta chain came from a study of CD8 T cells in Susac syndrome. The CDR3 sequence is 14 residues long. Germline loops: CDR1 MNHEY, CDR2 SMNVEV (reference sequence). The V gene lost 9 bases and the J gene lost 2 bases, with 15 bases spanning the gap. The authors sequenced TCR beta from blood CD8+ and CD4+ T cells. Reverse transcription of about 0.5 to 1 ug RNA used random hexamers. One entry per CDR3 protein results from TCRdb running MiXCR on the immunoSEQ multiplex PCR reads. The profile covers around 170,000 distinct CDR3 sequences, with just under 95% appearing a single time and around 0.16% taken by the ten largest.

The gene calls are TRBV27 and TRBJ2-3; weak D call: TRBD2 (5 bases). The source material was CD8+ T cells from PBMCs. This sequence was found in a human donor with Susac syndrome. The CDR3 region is CASGVAGLTDTQYF. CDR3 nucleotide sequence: TGTGCCAGTGGCGTGGCGGGTCTCACAGATACGCAGTATTTT.